The 10 T cell receptor beta chains presented below share a single source sample, sequenced in a study of T cell responses to AZD1222 COVID-19 vaccine. Clones were sequenced by immunoSEQ multiplex PCR, and TCRdb holds only the in-frame ones, with some missing. The sample carries tens of thousands of clones, under 95% recorded once. The sample was peripheral blood, taken on day 0 of MenACWY control vaccination. The source of these receptors is an adult in good health.

This chain connects TRBV5-1 to TRBJ1-3; 8 bases agree with TRBD1. Per the germline V gene, CDR1 is SGHRS and CDR2 is YFSETQ. The CDR3 covers 15 residues. V dropped 0 bases and J dropped 3; count of bases not matched to a gene: 2. The CDR3 region is CASSLVGQGGNTIYF. The CDR3 coding sequence is TGCGCCAGCAGCTTGGTTGGACAGGGTGGAAACACCATATATTTT.

A single count supports this clone. The V and J genes are TRBV7-8 and TRBJ1-5; D ambiguous. CDR1 and CDR2 (germline): SGHVS, FQNEAQ. V dropped 5 bases and J dropped 0 bases, with 8 bases sitting between them. The CDR3 consists of 14 residues. The CDR3 DNA reads as TGTGCCAGCAGCCCTGCGGTTAGCAATCAGCCCCAGCATTTT. Translated: CASSPAVSNQPQHF. The full variable domain, completed using reference TRBV7-8 and TRBJ1-5, is GAGVSQSPRYKVAKRGQDVALRCDPISGHVSLFWYQQALGQGPEFLTYFQNEAQLDKSGLPSDRFFAERPEGSVSTLKIQRTQQEDSAVYLCASSPAVSNQPQHFGDGTRLSIL.

The chain is built from TRBV3-1 (or the pseudogene TRBV3-2) and TRBJ2-1; 10 bases are shared with TRBD1. CDR3 length equals 15 residues. CDR1 and CDR2 from the germline V gene are LGHDT and YNNKEL (reference sequence). After removal of 3 bases from V and 7 bases from J, the junction contained 6 bases not matched to a gene. The CDR3: CASSHLGQGDNEQFF. In DNA form, the CDR3 reads TGTGCCAGCAGCCATTTAGGACAGGGGGATAATGAGCAGTTCTTC.

The gene calls are TRBV19 and TRBJ2-5; D is undetermined. The length of the CDR3 is 12 residues. CDR1 and CDR2 (germline): LNHDA, SQIVND (reference sequence). V shed 5 bases and J shed 1 base, with 5 bases lying between them. The CDR3 spells CASSAAQETQYF. In DNA form, the CDR3 reads TGTGCCAGTAGTGCAGCCCAAGAGACCCAGTACTTC.

Note on this clone: Other DNA sequences in the same sample also yield this CDR3. CDR3 amino acids: CASSITGNTEAFF. DNA of the CDR3: TGTGCCAGTAGTATAACGGGGAACACTGAAGCTTTCTTT. The chain employs TRBV19 and TRBJ1-1, with D unresolved. Germline lookup yields CDR1 LNHDA and CDR2 SQIVND (reference sequence). There are 13 residues in the CDR3. The V and J ends lost 2 bases and 1 base respectively, with 5 bases between them.

This rearrangement joins TRBV28 to TRBJ2-5; D is perhaps TRBD1 (5 bases). Germline CDR1 reads MDHEN; CDR2 reads SYDVKM. Trimming took off 10 bases at V and 5 bases at J, with 23 bases between the two ends. The CDR3 is 15 residues long. CDR3 region: CATQFLGARRETQYF. The CDR3 DNA sequence: TGTGCCACCCAGTTTTTAGGGGCGCGAAGGGAGACCCAGTACTTC.

The chain uses TRBV2 and TRBJ2-7; a possible D gene is TRBD2 (6 bases). CDR1 and CDR2 from the germline V gene are SNHLY and FYNNEI. CDR3 length equals 14 residues. V was pared by 5 bases and J by 3 bases, with 14 bases between. CDR3 sequence (DNA): TGTGCCAGCAGTTATGAGGGAGGTAACTACGAGCAGTACTTC. Translated, it gives CASSYEGGNYEQYF. The full variable domain, completed using reference TRBV2 and TRBJ2-7, is EPEVTQTPSHQVTQMGQEVILRCVPISNHLYFYWYRQILGQKVEFLVSFYNNEISEKSEIFDDQFSVERPDGSNFTLKIRSTKLEDSAMYFCASSYEGGNYEQYFGPGTRLTVT.

The J gene is TRBJ1-3, the V gene TRBV19, with 7 bases identical to TRBD1. V was pared by 6 bases and J by 3 bases, with 11 bases of the junction left unmatched. There are 16 residues in the CDR3. The V gene's germline CDR1 is LNHDA and CDR2 SQIVND (reference sequence). CDR3 sequence: CASSPDEGAGGNTIYF. In DNA, the CDR3 is TGTGCCAGTAGCCCGGACGAGGGGGCCGGTGGAAACACCATATATTTT.

This chain connects TRBV24-1 to TRBJ2-5, with 7 bases fitting TRBD1. This CDR3 has 15 residues. CDR1 is KGHDR, CDR2 SFDVKD, per germline. The trim removed 4 bases at V and 1 base at J, leaving 5 bases unmatched. CDR3 amino acids: CATSDRDSLQETQYF. The CDR3 nucleotides are TGTGCCACCAGTGACCGGGACAGCCTCCAAGAGACCCAGTACTTC.

The CDR3 DNA is TGCGCCAGCAGGCTCATTACAGGGAACACCGGGGAGCTGTTTTTT. Encoded protein: CASRLITGNTGELFF. V gene TRBV5-1 combines with J gene TRBJ2-2; the D gene is possibly TRBD1 (5 bases). Germline CDR1 reads SGHRS; CDR2 reads YFSETQ. Between the trimmed V and J ends, which lost 5 bases and 1 base, there was a span of 12 bases. The CDR3 loop spans 15 amino acids.